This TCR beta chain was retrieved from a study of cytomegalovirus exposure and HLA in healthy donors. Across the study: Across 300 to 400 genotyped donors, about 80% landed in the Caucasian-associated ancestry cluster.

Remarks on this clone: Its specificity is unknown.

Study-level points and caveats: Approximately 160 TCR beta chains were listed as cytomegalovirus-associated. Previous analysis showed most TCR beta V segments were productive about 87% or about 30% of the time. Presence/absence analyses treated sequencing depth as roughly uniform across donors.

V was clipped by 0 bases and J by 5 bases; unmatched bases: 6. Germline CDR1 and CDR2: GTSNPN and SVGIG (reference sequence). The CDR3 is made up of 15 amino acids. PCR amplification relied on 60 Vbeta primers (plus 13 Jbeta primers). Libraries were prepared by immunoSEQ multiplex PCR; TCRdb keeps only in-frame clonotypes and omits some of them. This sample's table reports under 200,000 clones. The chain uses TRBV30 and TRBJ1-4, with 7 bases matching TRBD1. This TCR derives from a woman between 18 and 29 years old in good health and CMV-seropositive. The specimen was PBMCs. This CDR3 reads CAWSVRGTVNEKLFF. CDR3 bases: TGTGCCTGGAGTGTAAGAGGGACAGTAAATGAAAAACTGTTTTTT. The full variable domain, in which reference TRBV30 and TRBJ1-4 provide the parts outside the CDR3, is SQTIHQWPATLVQPVGSPLSLECTVEGTSNPNLYWYRQAAGRGLQLLFYSVGIGQISSEVPQNLSASRPQDRQFILSSKKLLLSDSGFYLCAWSVRGTVNEKLFFGSGTQLSVL.